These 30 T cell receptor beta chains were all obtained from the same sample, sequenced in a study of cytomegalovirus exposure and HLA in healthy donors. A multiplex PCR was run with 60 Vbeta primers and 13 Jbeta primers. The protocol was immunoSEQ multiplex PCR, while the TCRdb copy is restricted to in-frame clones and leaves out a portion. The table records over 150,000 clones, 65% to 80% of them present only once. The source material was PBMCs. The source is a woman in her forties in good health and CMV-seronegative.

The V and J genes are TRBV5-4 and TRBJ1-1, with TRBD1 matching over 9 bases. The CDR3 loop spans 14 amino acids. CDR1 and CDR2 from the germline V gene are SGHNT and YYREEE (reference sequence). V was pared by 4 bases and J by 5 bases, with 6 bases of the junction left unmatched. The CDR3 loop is CASSQGQGLTEAFF. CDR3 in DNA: TGTGCCAGCAGCCAAGGACAGGGGTTGACTGAAGCTTTCTTT.

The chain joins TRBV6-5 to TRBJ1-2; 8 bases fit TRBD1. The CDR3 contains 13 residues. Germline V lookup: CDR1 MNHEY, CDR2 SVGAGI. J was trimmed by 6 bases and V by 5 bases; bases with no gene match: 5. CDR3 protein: CASSTGQGHGYTF. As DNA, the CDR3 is TGTGCCAGCAGTACCGGACAGGGCCATGGCTACACCTTC.

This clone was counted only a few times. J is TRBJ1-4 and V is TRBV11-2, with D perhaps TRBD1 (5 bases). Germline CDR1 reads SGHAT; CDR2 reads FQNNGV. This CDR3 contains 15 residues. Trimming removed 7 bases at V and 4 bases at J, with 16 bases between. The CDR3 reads CASTLGQGLNEKLFF. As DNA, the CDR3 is TGTGCCAGCACCCTGGGTCAGGGACTTAATGAAAAACTGTTTTTT.

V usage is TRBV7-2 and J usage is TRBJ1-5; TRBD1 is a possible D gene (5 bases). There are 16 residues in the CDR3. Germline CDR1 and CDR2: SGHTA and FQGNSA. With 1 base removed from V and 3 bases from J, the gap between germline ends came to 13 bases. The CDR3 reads CASSLEWGRTNQPQHF. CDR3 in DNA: TGTGCCAGCAGCTTAGAGTGGGGGAGGACCAATCAGCCCCAGCATTTT.

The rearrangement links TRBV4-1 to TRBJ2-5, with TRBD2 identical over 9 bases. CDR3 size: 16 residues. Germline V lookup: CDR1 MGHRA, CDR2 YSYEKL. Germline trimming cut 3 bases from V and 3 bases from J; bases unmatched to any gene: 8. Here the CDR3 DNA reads TGCGCCAGCAGCCACCTTGGGACTAGCAGAGAAGAGACCCAGTACTTC. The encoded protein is CASSHLGTSREETQYF.

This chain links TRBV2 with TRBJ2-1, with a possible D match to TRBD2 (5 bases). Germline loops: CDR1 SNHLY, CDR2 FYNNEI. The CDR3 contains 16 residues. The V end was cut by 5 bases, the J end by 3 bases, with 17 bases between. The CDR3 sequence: CASSSNWLANYNEQFF. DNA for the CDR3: TGTGCCAGCAGTTCAAATTGGCTAGCAAACTACAATGAGCAGTTCTTC.

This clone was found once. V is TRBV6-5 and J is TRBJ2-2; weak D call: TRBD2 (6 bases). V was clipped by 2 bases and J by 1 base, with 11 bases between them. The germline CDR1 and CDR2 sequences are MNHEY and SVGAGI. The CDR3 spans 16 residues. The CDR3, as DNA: TGTGCCAGCAGTTACCGACCGGGACTGAACACCGGGGAGCTGTTTTTT. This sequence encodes CASSYRPGLNTGELFF.

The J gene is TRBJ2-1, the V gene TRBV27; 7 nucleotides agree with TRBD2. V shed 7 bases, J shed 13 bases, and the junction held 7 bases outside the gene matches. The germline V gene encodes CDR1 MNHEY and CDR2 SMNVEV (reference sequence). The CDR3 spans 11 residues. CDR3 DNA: TGTGCCAGCAAAGCGGGGACTAAACAGTTCTTC. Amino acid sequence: CASKAGTKQFF.

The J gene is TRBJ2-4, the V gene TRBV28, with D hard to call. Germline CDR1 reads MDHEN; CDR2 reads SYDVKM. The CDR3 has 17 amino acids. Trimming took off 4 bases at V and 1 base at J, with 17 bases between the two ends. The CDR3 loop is CASSSPTLLGAKNIQYF. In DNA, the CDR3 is TGTGCCAGCAGTTCCCCCACTTTACTCGGGGCCAAAAACATTCAGTACTTC.

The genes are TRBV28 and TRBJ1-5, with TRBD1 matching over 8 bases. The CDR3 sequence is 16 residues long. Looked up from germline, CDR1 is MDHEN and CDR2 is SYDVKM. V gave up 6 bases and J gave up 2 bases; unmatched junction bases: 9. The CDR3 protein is CASRGTGGIGNQPQHF. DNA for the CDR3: TGTGCCAGCAGGGGTACAGGGGGGATTGGCAATCAGCCCCAGCATTTT.

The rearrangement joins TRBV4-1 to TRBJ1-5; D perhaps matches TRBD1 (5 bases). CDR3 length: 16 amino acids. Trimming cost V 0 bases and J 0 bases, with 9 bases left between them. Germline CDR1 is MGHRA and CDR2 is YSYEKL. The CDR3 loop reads CASSQEGRISNQPQHF. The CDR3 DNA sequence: TGCGCCAGCAGCCAAGAGGGGCGGATTAGCAATCAGCCCCAGCATTTT.

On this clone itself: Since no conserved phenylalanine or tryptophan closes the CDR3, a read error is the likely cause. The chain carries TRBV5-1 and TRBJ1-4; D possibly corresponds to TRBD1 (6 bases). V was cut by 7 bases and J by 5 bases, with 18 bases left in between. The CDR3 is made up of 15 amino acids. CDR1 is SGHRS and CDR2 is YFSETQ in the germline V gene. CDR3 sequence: CASGPGGAQNEKLFV. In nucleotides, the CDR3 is TGCGCCAGCGGGCCGGGGGGGGCTCAAAATGAAAAACTGTTTGTT.

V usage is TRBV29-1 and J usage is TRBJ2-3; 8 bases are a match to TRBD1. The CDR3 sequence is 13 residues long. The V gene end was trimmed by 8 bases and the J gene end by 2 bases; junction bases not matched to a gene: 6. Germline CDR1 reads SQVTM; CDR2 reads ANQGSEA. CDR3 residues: CSTRQGNTDTQYF. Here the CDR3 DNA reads TGCAGCACCCGACAGGGGAACACAGATACGCAGTATTTT.

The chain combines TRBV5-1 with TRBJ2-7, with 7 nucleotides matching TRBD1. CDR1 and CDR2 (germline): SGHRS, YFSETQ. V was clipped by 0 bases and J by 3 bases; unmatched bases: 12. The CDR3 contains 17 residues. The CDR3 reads CASSLGTGERRRYEQYF. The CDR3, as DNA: TGCGCCAGCAGCTTGGGGACAGGAGAAAGGCGTCGCTACGAGCAGTACTTC.

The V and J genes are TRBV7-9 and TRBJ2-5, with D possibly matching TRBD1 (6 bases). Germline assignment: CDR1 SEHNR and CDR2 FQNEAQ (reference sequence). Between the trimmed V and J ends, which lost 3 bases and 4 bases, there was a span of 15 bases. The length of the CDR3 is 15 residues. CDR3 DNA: TGTGCCAGCAGCTTCACACAGGGTTCGGGAGAGACCCAGTACTTC. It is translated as CASSFTQGSGETQYF.

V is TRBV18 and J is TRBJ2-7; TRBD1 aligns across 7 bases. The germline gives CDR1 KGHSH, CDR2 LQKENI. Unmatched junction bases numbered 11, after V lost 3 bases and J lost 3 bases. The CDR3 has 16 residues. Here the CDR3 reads CASSPFGTVNDYEQYF. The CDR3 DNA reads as TGTGCCAGCTCACCTTTCGGGACAGTGAATGACTACGAGCAGTACTTC. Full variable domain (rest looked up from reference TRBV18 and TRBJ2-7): NAGVMQNPRHLVRRRGQEARLRCSPMKGHSHVYWYRQLPEEGLKFMVYLQKENIIDESGMPKERFSAEFPKEGPSILRIQQVVRGDSAAYFCASSPFGTVNDYEQYFGPGTRLTVT.

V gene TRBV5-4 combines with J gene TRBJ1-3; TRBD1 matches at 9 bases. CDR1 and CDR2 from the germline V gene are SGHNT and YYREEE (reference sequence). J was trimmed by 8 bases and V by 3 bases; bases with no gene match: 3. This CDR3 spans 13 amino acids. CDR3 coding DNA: TGTGCCAGCAGCTCGGGACAGGGATACACCATATATTTT. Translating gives CASSSGQGYTIYF.

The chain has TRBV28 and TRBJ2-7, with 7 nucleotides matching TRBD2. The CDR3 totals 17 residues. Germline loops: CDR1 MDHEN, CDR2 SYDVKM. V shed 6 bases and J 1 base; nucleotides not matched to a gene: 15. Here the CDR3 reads CASRIGGAGVLSYEQYF. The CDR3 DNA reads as TGTGCCAGCAGAATTGGAGGGGCGGGAGTATTGTCCTACGAGCAGTACTTC.

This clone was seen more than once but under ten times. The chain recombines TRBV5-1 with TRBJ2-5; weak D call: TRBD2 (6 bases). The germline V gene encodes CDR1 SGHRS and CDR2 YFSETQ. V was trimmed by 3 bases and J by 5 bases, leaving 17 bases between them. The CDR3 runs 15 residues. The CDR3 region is CASSSSTSRSETQYF. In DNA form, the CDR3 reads TGCGCCAGCAGCTCAAGTACTAGCCGGTCGGAGACCCAGTACTTC.

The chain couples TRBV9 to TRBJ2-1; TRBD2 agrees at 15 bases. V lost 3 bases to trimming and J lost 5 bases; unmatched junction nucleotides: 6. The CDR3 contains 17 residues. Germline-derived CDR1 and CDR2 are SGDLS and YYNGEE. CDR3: CASSEGLAGGLHNEQFF. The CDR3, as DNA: TGTGCCAGCAGCGAGGGACTAGCGGGAGGACTACACAATGAGCAGTTCTTC.

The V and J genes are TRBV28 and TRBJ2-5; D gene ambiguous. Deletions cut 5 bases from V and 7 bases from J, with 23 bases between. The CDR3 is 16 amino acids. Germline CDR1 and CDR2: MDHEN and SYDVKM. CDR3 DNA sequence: TGTGCCAGCAGTCCCATAGAAAGCCCAAGTCTAGGGACCCAGTACTTC. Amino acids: CASSPIESPSLGTQYF. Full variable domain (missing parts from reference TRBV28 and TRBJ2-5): DVKVTQSSRYLVKRTGEKVFLECVQDMDHENMFWYRQDPGLGLRLIYFSYDVKMKEKGDIPEGYSVSREKKERFSLILESASTNQTSMYLCASSPIESPSLGTQYFGPGTRLLVL.

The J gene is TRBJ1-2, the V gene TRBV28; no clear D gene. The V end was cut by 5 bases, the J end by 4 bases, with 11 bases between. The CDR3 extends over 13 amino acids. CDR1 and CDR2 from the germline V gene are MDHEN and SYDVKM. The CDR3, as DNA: TGTGCCAGCAGTACTGACACTCCCTATGGCTACACCTTC. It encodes CASSTDTPYGYTF.

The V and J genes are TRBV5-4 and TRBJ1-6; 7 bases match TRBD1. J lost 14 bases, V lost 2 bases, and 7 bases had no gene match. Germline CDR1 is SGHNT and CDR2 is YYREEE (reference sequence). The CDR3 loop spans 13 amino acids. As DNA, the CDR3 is TGTGCCAGCAGCTTAGACAGGGTTAACACCCTCCACTTT. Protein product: CASSLDRVNTLHF.

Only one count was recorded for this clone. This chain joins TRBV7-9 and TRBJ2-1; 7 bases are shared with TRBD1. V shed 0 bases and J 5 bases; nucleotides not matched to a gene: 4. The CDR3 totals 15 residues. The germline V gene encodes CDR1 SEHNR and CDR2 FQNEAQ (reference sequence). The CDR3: CASSLAWDSHNEQFF. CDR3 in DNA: TGTGCCAGCAGCTTAGCGTGGGACAGCCACAATGAGCAGTTCTTC.

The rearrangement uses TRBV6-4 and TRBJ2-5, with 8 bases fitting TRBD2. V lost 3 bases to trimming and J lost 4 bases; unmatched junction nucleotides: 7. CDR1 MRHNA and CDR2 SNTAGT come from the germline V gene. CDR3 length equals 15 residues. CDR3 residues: CASSETSGTGETQYF. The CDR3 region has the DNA TGTGCCAGCAGTGAAACTAGCGGAACTGGAGAGACCCAGTACTTC.

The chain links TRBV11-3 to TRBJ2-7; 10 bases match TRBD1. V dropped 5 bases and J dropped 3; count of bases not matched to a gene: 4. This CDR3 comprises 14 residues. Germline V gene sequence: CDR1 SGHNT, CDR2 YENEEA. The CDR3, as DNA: TGTGCCAGCAGCACCCGGACAGGGGGCTACGAGCAGTACTTC. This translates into CASSTRTGGYEQYF.

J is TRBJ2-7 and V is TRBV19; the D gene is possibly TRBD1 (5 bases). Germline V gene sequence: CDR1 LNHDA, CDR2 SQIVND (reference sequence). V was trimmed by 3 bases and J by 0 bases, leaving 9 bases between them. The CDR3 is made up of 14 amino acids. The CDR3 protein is CASSIQGISYEQYF. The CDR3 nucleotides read TGTGCCAGTAGTATCCAGGGAATCTCCTACGAGCAGTACTTC.

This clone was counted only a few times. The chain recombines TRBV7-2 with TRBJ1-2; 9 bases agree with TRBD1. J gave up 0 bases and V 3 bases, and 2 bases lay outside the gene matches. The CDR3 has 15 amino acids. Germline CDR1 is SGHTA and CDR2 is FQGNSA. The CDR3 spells CASSFRDRANYGYTF. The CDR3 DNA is TGTGCCAGCAGCTTCCGGGACAGGGCTAACTATGGCTACACCTTC.

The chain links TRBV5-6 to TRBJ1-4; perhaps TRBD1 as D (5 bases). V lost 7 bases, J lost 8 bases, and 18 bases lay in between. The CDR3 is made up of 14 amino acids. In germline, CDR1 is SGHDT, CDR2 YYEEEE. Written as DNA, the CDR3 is TGTGCCAGCGGGATTTCGGGGGTAAACGAAAAACTGTTTTTT. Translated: CASGISGVNEKLFF.

In DNA form, the CDR3 reads TGTGCCAGTAGTACCGACAGGGCCACGCTGTTTTTT. Translated: CASSTDRATLFF. This chain joins TRBV19 and TRBJ1-4, with 7 bases aligning to TRBD1. V shed 4 bases and J 14 bases; nucleotides not matched to a gene: 7. Germline CDR1 is LNHDA and CDR2 is SQIVND (reference sequence). The CDR3 has 12 residues.